These T cell receptor beta chains were read from a single sample in a study of blood T cell repertoires in COVID-19. Only in-frame clones appear in the TCRdb table, and some are missing; sequencing was by immunoSEQ multiplex PCR. The table lists around 80,000 clones, 75% to 85% of them singletons. Sequenced material: peripheral blood. These receptor sequences come from a woman between 65 and 79 years old with acute or convalescent COVID-19. CDR3s include the opening cysteine and the closing phenylalanine or tryptophan. The D gene is left open where the match is weak. The listing skips clone size in some rows; elsewhere it reads once, few, many or a size class.

>.|TRBV11-1|.|TRBJ2-1
TGTGCCAGCAGCTTAAACTACCTCAATGAGCAGTTCTTC
CASSLNYLNEQFF
>.|TRBV13|.|TRBJ1-1
TGTGCCAGCAGCTTAGGACAGACTGAAGCTTTCTTT
CASSLGQTEAFF
>.|TRBV4-1|TRBD2|TRBJ2-5
TGCGCCAGCAGCCGAATAGGGACTAGCGGACAAGAGACCCAGTACTTC
CASSRIGTSGQETQYF
>.|TRBV7-2|.|TRBJ1-4
TGTGCCAGCAGCTTAACAGGGATGGGGGAAAAACTGTTTTTT
CASSLTGMGEKLFF
>.|TRBV5-4|.|TRBJ2-2
TGTGCCAGCAGCTTGGCGCTAGCTGGCACCGGGGAGCTGTTTTTT
CASSLALAGTGELFF
>.|TRBV7-6|TRBD2|TRBJ2-2
TGTGCCAGCAGTTACACTAGCGGGGGGGGCACCGGGGAGCTGTTTTTT
CASSYTSGGGTGELFF
>few|TRBV19|.|TRBJ2-1
TGTGCCAGTAGCCCCAGAAGCTCCTACAATGAGCAGTTCTTC
CASSPRSSYNEQFF
>few|TRBV12-5|.|TRBJ1-2
TGTGCTAGTGGTTTGGGAGAGGGAGGCTACACCTTC
CASGLGEGGYTF
>.|TRBV27|.|TRBJ1-2
TGTGCCAGCAGTCGATCCGGGACACCCTATGGCTACACCTTC
CASSRSGTPYGYTF
>few|TRBV29-1|TRBD1|TRBJ1-2
TGCAGCGTTGAAGTAGGGACAGGAAACTATGGCTACACCTTC
CSVEVGTGNYGYTF
>.|TRBV14|TRBD1|TRBJ1-2
TGTGCCAGCAGCCAAGAATTCGGGGACAGCTACTATGGCTACACCTTC
CASSQEFGDSYYGYTF
>.|TRBV19|.|TRBJ1-5
TGTGCCAGTAGTATAGTCCTTCAGCCCCAGCATTTT
CASSIVLQPQHF
>.|TRBV15|TRBD2|TRBJ2-3
TGTGCCACCAGCCGAGTGGGGGGGTGGGACGGGGATACGCAGTATTTT
CATSRVGGWDGDTQYF
>.|TRBV19|.|TRBJ1-3
TGTGCCAGTGTCCCCCGACAGACTCTCTCTGGAAACACCATATATTTT
CASVPRQTLSGNTIYF
>few|TRBV4-1|.|TRBJ2-5
TGCGCCAGCAGCCCGACAGCCTTCCAAGAGACCCAGTACTTC
CASSPTAFQETQYF
>.|TRBV2|.|TRBJ1-2
TGTGCCACCTTTCCCGGTGTCGGGGGTGGCTACACCTTC
CATFPGVGGGYTF
>.|TRBV6-5|.|TRBJ2-7
TGTGCCAGCAGTTATAACAGGGCCTACGAGCAGTACTTC
CASSYNRAYEQYF
>.|TRBV12-3/TRBV12-4|.|TRBJ2-7
TGTGCCAGCAGTTCCTCGTTCTACGAGCAGTACTTC
CASSSSFYEQYF
>.|TRBV11-2|TRBD1|TRBJ2-7
TGTGCCAGCAGCTTCCCCGGGACAGGTCTTTACGAGCAGTACTTC
CASSFPGTGLYEQYF
>.|TRBV6-5|.|TRBJ1-2
TGTGCCAGCACGGGGCGGCTGGAGGGTAGGGGCTACACCTTC
CASTGRLEGRGYTF
>.|TRBV2|TRBD1|TRBJ1-2
TGTGCCAGCAGTCCGGACAGGAACCCAAACTATGGCTACACCTTC
CASSPDRNPNYGYTF
>.|TRBV18|TRBD2|TRBJ2-3
TGTGCCAGCTCACTGAGGACTAGCGCCAGCACAGATACGCAGTATTTT
CASSLRTSASTDTQYF
>few|TRBV7-9|.|TRBJ2-7
TGTGCCAGCAGCTTAGGGACAAGCGAGCAGTACTTC
CASSLGTSEQYF
>.|TRBV11-1|TRBD1|TRBJ2-3
TGTGCCAGCAGCAAAGTGGGACAGGGGGCAACAGATACGCAGTATTTT
CASSKVGQGATDTQYF
>.|TRBV5-1|TRBD2|TRBJ2-1
TGCGCCAGCAGCTTTAGCGGGGGAGACTCCTACAATGAGCAGTTCTTC
CASSFSGGDSYNEQFF
>.|TRBV7-3|TRBD1|TRBJ2-1
TGTGCCAGCAGCCCAAAGGGTCAGGGGGCACGCAATGAGCAGTTCTTC
CASSPKGQGARNEQFF
>.|TRBV7-9|.|TRBJ2-1
TGTGCCAGCAGCTTAAGCGTTTCCTACAATGAGCAGTTCTTC
CASSLSVSYNEQFF
>.|TRBV7-6|TRBD2|TRBJ2-5
TGTGCCAGCTCGCGGGGGGTTACGGGAGAGACCCAGTACTTC
CASSRGVTGETQYF
>.|TRBV6-2/TRBV6-3|TRBD1|TRBJ2-7
TGTGCCAGCAGTTACGAGGACAGGGGGACGTACGAGCAGTACTTC
CASSYEDRGTYEQYF
>once|TRBV4-1|.|TRBJ1-1
TGCGCCAGCAGCCGCACTCGGGACACTGAAGCTTTCTTT
CASSRTRDTEAFF
>once|TRBV13|.|TRBJ2-5
TGTGCCAGCAGCTTACGGGAGATAGGAGAGACCCAGTACTTC
CASSLREIGETQYF
>.|TRBV11-3|.|TRBJ2-5
TGTGCCAGCAGCATGACAGATTTGGGAGAGACCCAGTACTTC
CASSMTDLGETQYF
>.|TRBV24-1|TRBD2|TRBJ2-2
TGTGCCACCACCCCGGGGGGGACCGGGGAGCTGTTTTTT
CATTPGGTGELFF
>many|TRBV27|TRBD1|TRBJ2-7
TGTGCCAGCAGTCCGCGACAGGGATCCTACGAGCAGTACTTC
CASSPRQGSYEQYF
>.|TRBV7-9|.|TRBJ1-4
TGTGCCAGCAGCTCTGGACAGCTAAATGAAAAACTGTTTTTT
CASSSGQLNEKLFF
>.|TRBV6-5|.|TRBJ1-6
TGTGCCAGCAGTTTTTATGGTACAGGTGATTCACCCCTCCACTTT
CASSFYGTGDSPLHF
>.|TRBV10-3|.|TRBJ1-1
TGTGCCATCAGTGATACCTGGCTAGTGGAAGCTTTCTTT
CAISDTWLVEAFF